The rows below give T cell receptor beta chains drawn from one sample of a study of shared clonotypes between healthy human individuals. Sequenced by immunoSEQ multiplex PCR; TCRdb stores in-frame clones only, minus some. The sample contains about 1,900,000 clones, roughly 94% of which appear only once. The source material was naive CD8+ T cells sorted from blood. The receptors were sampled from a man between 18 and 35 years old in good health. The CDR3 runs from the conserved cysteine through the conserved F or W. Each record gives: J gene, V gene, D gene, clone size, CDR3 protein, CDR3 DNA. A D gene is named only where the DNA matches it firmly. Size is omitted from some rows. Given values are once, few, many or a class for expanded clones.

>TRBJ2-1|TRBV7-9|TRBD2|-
CASSSGTSEADEQFF
TGTGCCAGCAGCTCCGGGACTAGCGAGGCCGATGAGCAGTTCTTC
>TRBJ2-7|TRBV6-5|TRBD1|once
CASGSGQGYEQYF
TGTGCCAGCGGATCGGGACAGGGCTACGAGCAGTACTTC
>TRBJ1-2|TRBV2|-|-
CASRDTGLYYGYTF
TGTGCCAGCAGGGACACAGGGCTTTACTATGGCTACACCTTC
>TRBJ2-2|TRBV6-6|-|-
CASTGSNTGELFF
TGTGCCAGCACTGGGTCGAACACCGGGGAGCTGTTTTTT
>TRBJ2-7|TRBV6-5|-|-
CASRLLHHEQYF
TGTGCCAGCAGGTTACTGCACCACGAGCAGTACTTC
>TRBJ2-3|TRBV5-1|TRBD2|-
CASSLGLAGLSADTQYF
TGCGCCAGCAGCTTGGGACTAGCGGGCCTATCTGCAGATACGCAGTATTTT
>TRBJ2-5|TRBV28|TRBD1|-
CASSRRPGQSFLGTQYF
TGTGCCAGCAGTCGGAGACCGGGACAGTCTTTTTTAGGGACCCAGTACTTC
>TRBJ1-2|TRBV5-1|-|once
CASSLGPEDVGYTF
TGCGCCAGCAGCTTGGGGCCGGAAGATGTAGGCTACACCTTC
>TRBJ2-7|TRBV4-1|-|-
CASSQDPGTIYEQYF
TGCGCCAGCAGCCAAGATCCTGGCACAATCTACGAGCAGTACTTC
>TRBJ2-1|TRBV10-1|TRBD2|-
CASSSSGYNEQFF
TGCGCCAGCAGCTCTAGCGGTTACAATGAGCAGTTCTTC
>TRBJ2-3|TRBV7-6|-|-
CASSYRDTVTDTQYF
TGTGCCAGCAGCTATAGGGACACGGTCACAGATACGCAGTATTTT
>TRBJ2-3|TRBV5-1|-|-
CASSWGTDTQYF
TGCGCCAGCAGCTGGGGCACAGATACGCAGTATTTT
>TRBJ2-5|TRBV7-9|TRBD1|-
CASSVLPGQGTEWETQYF
TGTGCCAGCAGCGTCCTACCGGGACAGGGCACGGAGTGGGAGACCCAGTACTTC
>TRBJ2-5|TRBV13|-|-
CASSLARHNNQETQYF
TGTGCCAGCAGCTTAGCTCGGCATAACAACCAAGAGACCCAGTACTTC
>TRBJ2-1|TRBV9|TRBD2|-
CASSYSGVGTNEQFF
TGTGCCAGCAGCTATAGCGGGGTGGGGACCAATGAGCAGTTCTTC
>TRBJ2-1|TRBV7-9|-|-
CASSSVSGSDEQFF
TGTGCCAGCAGCTCCGTATCCGGATCGGATGAGCAGTTCTTC
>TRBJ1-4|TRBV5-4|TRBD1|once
CASRATGTGDEKLFF
TGTGCCAGCAGGGCAACCGGGACAGGGGATGAAAAACTGTTTTTT
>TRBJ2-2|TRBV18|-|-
CASSPPGGTGELFF
TGTGCCAGCTCACCACCTGGCGGGACCGGGGAGCTGTTTTTT
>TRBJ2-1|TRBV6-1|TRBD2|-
CASSEWRSGSPEQFF
TGTGCCAGCAGTGAGTGGCGGAGCGGGAGTCCTGAGCAGTTCTTC
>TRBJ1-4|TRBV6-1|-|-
CASSELGHNEKLFF
TGTGCCAGCAGCGAACTGGGCCATAATGAAAAACTGTTTTTT
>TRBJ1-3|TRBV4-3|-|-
CASSSFRGNTIYF
TGCGCCAGCAGTTCCTTCAGGGGAAACACCATATATTTT
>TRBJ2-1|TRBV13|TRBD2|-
CASSSSGTMNHEQFF
TGTGCCAGCAGCTCTAGCGGGACTATGAACCATGAGCAGTTCTTC
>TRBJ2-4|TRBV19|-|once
CASSITSRSSGAKNIQYF
TGTGCCAGTAGTATAACGTCTAGGTCTTCGGGAGCCAAAAACATTCAGTACTTC
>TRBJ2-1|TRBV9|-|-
CASSLPAGGNNEQFF
TGTGCCAGCAGCCTCCCGGCAGGCGGAAACAATGAGCAGTTCTTC
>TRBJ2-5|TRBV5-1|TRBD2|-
CASTFSRLAGLQETQYF
TGCGCCAGCACGTTCTCAAGACTAGCGGGATTACAAGAGACCCAGTACTTC
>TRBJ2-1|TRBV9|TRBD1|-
CASSASQGHSYNEQFF
TGTGCCAGCAGCGCGTCACAGGGGCACTCATACAATGAGCAGTTCTTC
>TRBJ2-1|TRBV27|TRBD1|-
CASSLYTGVGEQFF
TGTGCCAGCAGTTTATATACAGGGGTGGGGGAGCAGTTCTTC
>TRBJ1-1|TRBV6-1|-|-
CASSESEGWNTEAFF
TGTGCCAGCAGTGAATCAGAGGGGTGGAACACTGAAGCTTTCTTT
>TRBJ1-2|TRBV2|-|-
CASSAGEYGYTF
TGTGCCAGCAGTGCAGGGGAATATGGCTACACCTTC
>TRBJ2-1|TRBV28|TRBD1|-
CASRKPGQGMNEQFF
TGTGCCAGCAGGAAACCGGGACAGGGAATGAATGAGCAGTTCTTC
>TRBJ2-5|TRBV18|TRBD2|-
CASSHPILAGGPETQYF
TGTGCCAGCTCACACCCGATACTAGCGGGAGGGCCAGAGACCCAGTACTTC
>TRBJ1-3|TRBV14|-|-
CASSQGGSGNTIYF
TGTGCCAGCAGCCAAGGAGGGTCTGGAAACACCATATATTTT
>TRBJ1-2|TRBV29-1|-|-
CSVEDSETAGVGYTF
TGCAGCGTTGAAGATTCCGAGACAGCCGGAGTTGGCTACACCTTC
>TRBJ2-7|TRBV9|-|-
CASSVTGGSYEQYF
TGTGCCAGCAGCGTAACTGGAGGCTCCTACGAGCAGTACTTC
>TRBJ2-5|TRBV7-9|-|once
CASSLGSGRETQYF
TGTGCCAGCAGCTTAGGGTCAGGGAGAGAGACCCAGTACTTC
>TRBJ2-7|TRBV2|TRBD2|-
CASSPSGLRSYEQYF
TGTGCCAGCAGTCCTAGCGGACTCCGCTCCTACGAGCAGTACTTC
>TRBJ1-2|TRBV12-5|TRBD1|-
CASADRGNWDGYTF
TGTGCTAGTGCCGACAGGGGAAATTGGGATGGCTACACCTTC
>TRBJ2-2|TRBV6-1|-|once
CASSDQQGNTGELFF
TGTGCCAGCAGTGATCAACAGGGGAACACCGGGGAGCTGTTTTTT
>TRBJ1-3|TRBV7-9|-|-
CASAPRGISGNTIYF
TGTGCCAGCGCCCCACGAGGAATATCTGGAAACACCATATATTTT
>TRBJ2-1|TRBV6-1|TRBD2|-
CASSDPAGGPLSSYNEQFF
TGTGCCAGCAGTGACCCAGCGGGGGGGCCCCTGAGCTCCTACAATGAGCAGTTCTTC
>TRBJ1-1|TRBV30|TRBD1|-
CAWSVLLWDRKTEAFF
TGTGCCTGGAGTGTACTTCTCTGGGACAGAAAAACTGAAGCTTTCTTT